The 30 T cell receptor beta chains below come from one sample, sequenced in a study of blood T cell repertoires in COVID-19. TCRdb keeps only in-frame clones here, not all; method: immunoSEQ multiplex PCR. The data show roughly 100,000 clones, 84% seen once. Material: peripheral blood. The receptors come from a man aged 55 to 70 with acute or convalescent COVID-19.

The chain employs TRBV11-1 and TRBJ2-1; 12 nucleotides align to TRBD2. V dropped 5 bases and J dropped 10; count of bases not matched to a gene: 6. CDR3 length: 14 residues. CDR1 SGHAT and CDR2 FQDESV come from the germline V gene (reference sequence). The CDR3 loop reads CASSRGLAGLEQFF. CDR3 in DNA: TGTGCCAGCAGCCGGGGACTAGCGGGCCTGGAGCAGTTCTTC.

V is TRBV6-5 and J is TRBJ1-6; tentatively, D is TRBD1 (6 bases). The CDR3 spans 13 residues. V was pared by 8 bases and J by 8 bases, with 13 bases between. Germline values: CDR1 MNHEY, CDR2 SVGAGI. The CDR3 spells CASETGYYSPLHF. CDR3 DNA sequence: TGTGCCAGCGAAACAGGGTATTATTCACCCCTCCACTTT.

The rearrangement joins TRBV5-1 to TRBJ2-5, with 9 bases lining up with TRBD1. This CDR3 is built from 18 residues. With V trimmed by 3 bases and J by 1 base, 13 bases remained unmatched. Germline CDR1 SGHRS, CDR2 YFSETQ. The CDR3 sequence is CASSSGQGRGWTQETQYF. The CDR3 coding sequence is TGCGCCAGCAGCTCCGGACAGGGGAGGGGATGGACCCAAGAGACCCAGTACTTC.

The rearrangement uses TRBV25-1 and TRBJ2-1, with a weak D call TRBD2 (5 bases). The germline CDR1 and CDR2 sequences are MGHDK and SYGVNS. The CDR3 totals 15 residues. Trimming cost V 1 base and J 7 bases, with 14 bases left between them. CDR3 nucleotides: TGTGCCAGCAGTGAATGGGTCGGGCAGCGGAATGAGCAGTTCTTC. Translated, it gives CASSEWVGQRNEQFF.

V gene TRBV11-3 combines with J gene TRBJ2-1, with TRBD2 identical over 13 bases. The CDR3 length is 16 residues. V was pared by 2 bases and J by 10 bases, with 8 bases of the junction left unmatched. Germline lookup yields CDR1 SGHNT and CDR2 YENEEA. The CDR3 here is CASSLFGLAGEGEQFF. DNA of the CDR3: TGTGCCAGCAGCTTATTTGGACTAGCGGGAGAGGGCGAGCAGTTCTTC.

The rearrangement links TRBV6-5 to TRBJ1-4, with 7 bases that match TRBD1. This CDR3 is 14 amino acids long. The V segment lost 2 bases and the J segment 7 bases; nucleotides outside the gene matches: 4. Per germline, CDR1 MNHEY and CDR2 SVGAGI. The chain's CDR3 is CASSYRGPGEKLFF. The CDR3 DNA reads TGTGCCAGCAGTTACAGGGGGCCAGGTGAAAAACTGTTTTTT.

This clone turned up a few times. The chain couples TRBV6-5 to TRBJ2-5; tentative D call: TRBD2 (5 bases). Trimming removed 6 bases from V and 4 bases from J, with 15 bases in between. The CDR3 runs 14 residues. Germline CDR1 MNHEY, CDR2 SVGAGI. The CDR3 bases are TGTGCCAGCAGCCTTGGACTGAAGGGAGAGACCCAGTACTTC. As protein: CASSLGLKGETQYF.

V is TRBV29-1 and J is TRBJ2-1, with 7 bases fitting TRBD2. This CDR3 has 12 residues. Germline CDR1 SQVTM, CDR2 ANQGSEA. With V trimmed by 3 bases and J by 9 bases, 5 bases remained unmatched. The CDR3 DNA sequence: TGCAGCGTTGACTCAGCGGGACCTGAGCAGTTCTTC. Translation gives CSVDSAGPEQFF.

The chain couples TRBV19 to TRBJ1-4, with TRBD1 matching 8 bases. The CDR3 runs to 14 residues. V was pared by 5 bases and J by 3 bases, with 2 bases of the junction left unmatched. Germline CDR1 is LNHDA and CDR2 is SQIVND (reference sequence). CDR3 nucleotide sequence: TGTGCCAGTAGTGACAGGGGCGCTAATGAAAAACTGTTTTTT. This sequence encodes CASSDRGANEKLFF.

The V and J genes are TRBV24-1 and TRBJ2-2; 8 nucleotides agree with TRBD2. This CDR3 is built from 17 residues. V was clipped by 3 bases and J by 4 bases; unmatched bases: 9. Per germline, CDR1 KGHDR and CDR2 SFDVKD. The chain's CDR3 is CATSDPGPGTSTGELFF. CDR3 DNA sequence: TGTGCCACCAGTGATCCGGGTCCCGGGACTAGCACCGGGGAGCTGTTTTTT.

This clone appeared a few times. This chain's CDR3 is CAIRPGTPTHEAFF. CDR3 nucleotide sequence: TGTGCCATCAGGCCTGGGACACCCACACATGAAGCTTTCTTT. The chain combines TRBV10-3 with TRBJ1-1; TRBD1 might be the D (6 bases). This CDR3 spans 14 amino acids. Looked up from germline, CDR1 is ENHRY and CDR2 is SYGVKD. The ends were cut back, 6 bases at V and 7 bases at J, with 18 bases in the middle.

This clone occurred a few times. The chain employs TRBV2 and TRBJ2-7; 10 bases line up with TRBD2. Germline lookup yields CDR1 SNHLY and CDR2 FYNNEI. The CDR3 is 13 residues long. V lost 4 bases to trimming and J lost 5 bases; unmatched junction nucleotides: 2. Written as DNA, the CDR3 is TGTGCCAGCAGTGTAGCGGGAGGTCACGAGCAGTACGTC. This translates into CASSVAGGHEQYV.

V and J are TRBV2 and TRBJ2-5; TRBD2 aligns across 13 bases. Germline CDR1 SNHLY, CDR2 FYNNEI. This CDR3 contains 14 residues. Losses at the gene ends were 7 bases for V and 2 bases for J; bases not matched to a gene: 1. DNA of the CDR3: TGTGCCAGCATGGGACTAGCGGGACAAGAGACCCAGTACTTC. It yields the protein CASMGLAGQETQYF. The variable domain in full, with the rest retrieved from reference TRBV2 and TRBJ2-5, is EPEVTQTPSHQVTQMGQEVILRCVPISNHLYFYWYRQILGQKVEFLVSFYNNEISEKSEIFDDQFSVERPDGSNFTLKIRSTKLEDSAMYFCASMGLAGQETQYFGPGTRLLVL.

The chain employs TRBV6-2 or TRBV6-3 and TRBJ1-1, with D perhaps matching TRBD1 (5 bases). The CDR3 is 16 residues long. Per germline, CDR1 MNHEY and CDR2 SVGEGT. V was shortened by 6 bases and J by 1 base, with 18 bases between the two germline ends. In nucleotides, the CDR3 is TGTGCCAGCAGCAAAGCATCGGGACTTACGAACACTGAAGCTTTCTTT. Its translation is CASSKASGLTNTEAFF.

The chain joins TRBV11-3 to TRBJ2-1, with 7 bases identical to TRBD2. The V segment lost 5 bases and the J segment 5 bases; nucleotides outside the gene matches: 3. Germline V gives CDR1 SGHNT, CDR2 YENEEA. The CDR3 extends over 13 amino acids. Here the CDR3 reads CASSRDYHNEQFF. Here the CDR3 DNA reads TGTGCCAGCAGCCGGGACTACCACAATGAGCAGTTCTTC.

The chain carries TRBV24-1 and TRBJ2-5; a possible D gene is TRBD2 (5 bases). Germline-derived CDR1 and CDR2 are KGHDR and SFDVKD. Trimming pared 3 bases from V and 1 base from J, leaving 11 bases between. The CDR3 is 15 residues long. In DNA form, the CDR3 reads TGTGCCACCAGTGATCGAATGGGAGCCCAAGAGACCCAGTACTTC. It codes for CATSDRMGAQETQYF.

In nucleotides, the CDR3 is TGTGCCTGGAGCCCAGTCACGCTAGACACTGAAGCTTTCTTT. This sequence encodes CAWSPVTLDTEAFF. The chain links TRBV30 to TRBJ1-1; D is unclear. The CDR3 extends over 14 amino acids. The V gene lost 3 bases and the J gene lost 3 bases, with 14 bases spanning the gap. CDR1 is GTSNPN, CDR2 SVGIG, per germline (reference sequence). The full variable domain, completed using reference TRBV30 and TRBJ1-1, is SQTIHQWPATLVQPVGSPLSLECTVEGTSNPNLYWYRQAAGRGLQLLFYSVGIGQISSEVPQNLSASRPQDRQFILSSKKLLLSDSGFYLCAWSPVTLDTEAFFGQGTRLTVV.

This chain connects TRBV3-1 (or the pseudogene TRBV3-2) to TRBJ1-1; possibly TRBD1 for D (6 bases). Trimming removed 0 bases from V and 3 bases from J, with 11 bases in between. The CDR3 runs 15 residues. CDR1 LGHDT and CDR2 YNNKEL come from the germline V gene (reference sequence). The CDR3 spells CASSQDRGWYTEAFF. The DNA of the CDR3 is TGTGCCAGCAGCCAAGATAGGGGGTGGTACACTGAAGCTTTCTTT.

V gene TRBV28 combines with J gene TRBJ1-2; D gene unclear. CDR3 length equals 13 residues. Trimming shortened V by 3 bases and J by 3 bases, and 8 bases separated the two germline ends. Looked up from germline, CDR1 is MDHEN and CDR2 is SYDVKM. The CDR3 sequence is CASSFGQDYGYTF. DNA for the CDR3: TGTGCCAGCAGTTTTGGCCAGGACTATGGCTACACCTTC.

The chain recombines TRBV5-1 with TRBJ1-5; TRBD1 agrees at 9 bases. Germline CDR1 and CDR2: SGHRS and YFSETQ. V dropped 4 bases and J dropped 6; count of bases not matched to a gene: 2. The CDR3 is 13 amino acids. CDR3 sequence reads: CASSPTGGQPQHF. The CDR3 bases are TGCGCCAGCAGCCCGACAGGGGGTCAGCCCCAGCATTTT.

This clone was observed a single time. V gene TRBV19 combines with J gene TRBJ2-5; 8 positions match TRBD2. This CDR3 has 16 residues. Germline V gene lookup returns CDR1 LNHDA and CDR2 SQIVND (reference sequence). With 5 bases clipped from V and 7 bases from J, the junction kept 15 bases outside the gene matches. The CDR3 loop is CASSPKAGAGEGTQYF. In DNA, the CDR3 is TGTGCCAGTAGTCCCAAAGCGGGAGCGGGGGAGGGGACCCAGTACTTC.

The V and J genes are TRBV6-1 and TRBJ2-5, with D uncertain. The germline V and J ends were trimmed by 3 bases and 5 bases, with 10 bases remaining between them. This CDR3 contains 13 residues. The V gene's germline CDR1 is MNHNS and CDR2 SASEGT. The CDR3 loop reads CASSDDFWETQYF. The CDR3 region has the DNA TGTGCCAGCAGTGATGACTTCTGGGAGACCCAGTACTTC.

This chain connects TRBV27 to TRBJ2-2, with 14 bases that match TRBD2. CDR1 MNHEY and CDR2 SMNVEV come from the germline V gene (reference sequence). The length of the CDR3 is 17 residues. Unmatched junction bases numbered 7, after V lost 6 bases and J lost 4 bases. CDR3 residues: CASRPRLAGGLTGELFF. CDR3 nucleotide sequence: TGTGCCAGCAGACCTAGACTAGCGGGAGGGCTCACCGGGGAGCTGTTTTTT.

The chain has TRBV12-3 or TRBV12-4 and TRBJ1-1; D possibly corresponds to TRBD1 (6 bases). The CDR3 has 12 amino acids. V lost 6 bases and J lost 7, with 12 bases in between. The CDR3 DNA follows: TGTGCCAGCAGCTGGGGACACCTTGAAGCTTTCTTT. Translated: CASSWGHLEAFF.

This clone came up a few times. In DNA form, the CDR3 reads TGCGCCAGCAGCTCCCCCCAGGCATACGAGCAGTACTTC. Translated: CASSSPQAYEQYF. The V and J genes are TRBV5-1 and TRBJ2-7; D unresolved. The germline V gene encodes CDR1 SGHRS and CDR2 YFSETQ. V was shortened by 3 bases and J by 4 bases, with 11 bases between the two germline ends. The CDR3 extends over 13 amino acids.

The V gene is TRBV7-6, the J gene TRBJ2-3; 11 nucleotides line up with TRBD2. The CDR3 consists of 17 residues. Per germline, CDR1 SGHVS and CDR2 FNYEAQ. V gave up 2 bases and J gave up 6 bases; unmatched junction bases: 10. The CDR3 spells CASSLSQLAGVPDTQYF. CDR3 in DNA: TGTGCCAGCAGCTTAAGCCAACTAGCGGGAGTCCCCGATACGCAGTATTTT.

The V gene is TRBV6-5, the J gene TRBJ1-5; TRBD1 matches 8 bases. Germline CDR1 is MNHEY and CDR2 is SVGAGI. J lost 6 bases, V lost 6 bases, and 10 bases had no gene match. This CDR3 spans 15 amino acids. The CDR3: CASRRRTGPAQPQHF. The CDR3 DNA reads as TGTGCCAGCAGAAGACGGACAGGGCCGGCTCAGCCCCAGCATTTT.

This clone occurred a few times. The rearrangement uses TRBV19 and TRBJ1-5, with 7 nucleotides matching TRBD1. This CDR3 spans 13 amino acids. Germline CDR1 is LNHDA and CDR2 is SQIVND (reference sequence). Trimming took 8 bases from V and 6 from J; bases not matched to a gene: 7. CDR3 residues: CASADREIQPQHF. Here the CDR3 DNA reads TGTGCCAGTGCCGACAGGGAAATTCAGCCCCAGCATTTT.

The gene calls are TRBV18 and TRBJ2-5; D is unclear. This CDR3 is 14 amino acids long. The germline V gene has CDR1 KGHSH and CDR2 LQKENI. Trimming cost V 6 bases and J 2 bases, with 13 bases left between them. CDR3 region: CASSHSTGQETQYF. Here the CDR3 DNA reads TGTGCCAGCTCCCATTCGACCGGGCAAGAGACCCAGTACTTC.

This chain uses TRBV15 with TRBJ2-3; no clear D. From germline, CDR1 is LNHNV and CDR2 YYDKDF (reference sequence). Trimming removed 0 bases at V and 6 bases at J, with 16 bases between. The CDR3 length is 16 residues. The CDR3 reads CATSRELPRVGDTQYF. Here the CDR3 DNA reads TGTGCCACCAGCAGAGAACTCCCCCGGGTTGGGGATACGCAGTATTTT.